The source of this TCR beta chain is a study of long-term antiretroviral therapy in people with HIV. Study observations and caveats: Dominant in the repertoire at all time points were clones expanded before ART. Whereas controls had wider CDR3 length ranges, HIV repertoires had narrower ones.

With respect to this clone: The antigen is unknown.

Every HIV-positive participant received treatment in the United States. There were about 0.95-11 million cryopreserved PBMC in the samples before DNA extraction. Researchers ran immunoSEQ v3.0 at survey level. Method: immunoSEQ multiplex PCR; TCRdb's copy keeps in-frame clones and lacks some. The profile shows about 8,800 clones, around 70% of them singletons. Germline lookup yields CDR1 SNHLY and CDR2 FYNNEI. This CDR3 spans 15 amino acids. The V segment lost 7 bases and the J segment 4 bases; nucleotides outside the gene matches: 7. The source material was unsorted PBMCs, sampled 1.8 years before starting antiretroviral therapy. The gene calls are TRBV2 and TRBJ2-2; 9 positions match TRBD2. The receptor was isolated from a man aged 40-49 years with HIV. CDR3 nucleotide sequence: TGTGCCAGCACCCGGAGCGGGGGGCCCACCGGGGAGCTGTTTTTT. Encoded protein: CASTRSGGPTGELFF.